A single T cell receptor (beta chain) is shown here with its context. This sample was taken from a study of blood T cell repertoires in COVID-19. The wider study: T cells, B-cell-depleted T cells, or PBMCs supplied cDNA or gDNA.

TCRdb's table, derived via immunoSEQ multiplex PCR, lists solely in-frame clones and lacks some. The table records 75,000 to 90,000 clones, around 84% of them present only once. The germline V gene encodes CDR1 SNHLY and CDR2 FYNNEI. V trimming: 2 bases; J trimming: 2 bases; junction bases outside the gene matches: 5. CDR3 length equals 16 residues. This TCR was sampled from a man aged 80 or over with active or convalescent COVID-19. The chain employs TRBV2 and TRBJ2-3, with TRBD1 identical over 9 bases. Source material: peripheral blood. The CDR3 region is CASSELDRGDTDTQYF. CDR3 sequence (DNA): TGTGCCAGCAGTGAACTGGACAGGGGCGACACAGATACGCAGTATTTT.